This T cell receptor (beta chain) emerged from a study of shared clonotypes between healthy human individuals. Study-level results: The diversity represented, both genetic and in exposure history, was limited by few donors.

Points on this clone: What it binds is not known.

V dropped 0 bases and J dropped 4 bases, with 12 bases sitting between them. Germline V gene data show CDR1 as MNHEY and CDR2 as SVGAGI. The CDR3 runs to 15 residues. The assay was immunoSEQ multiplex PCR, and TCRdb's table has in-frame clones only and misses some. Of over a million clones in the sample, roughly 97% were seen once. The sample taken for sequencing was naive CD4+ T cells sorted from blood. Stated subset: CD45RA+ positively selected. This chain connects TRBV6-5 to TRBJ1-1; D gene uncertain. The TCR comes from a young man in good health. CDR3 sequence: CASSYSTGVFTEAFF. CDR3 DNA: TGTGCCAGCAGTTACTCGACCGGGGTATTCACTGAAGCTTTCTTT.